Listed here is a single T cell receptor (beta chain). Study processing details: Amplified reference gene primers provided the basis for estimating nucleated cell counts. The assay was immunoSEQ multiplex PCR, and TCRdb's table has in-frame clones only and misses some. V, J and clone size are those of that table, while D and trimming were read from the DNA. The table has 60,000 to 75,000 clones, roughly 80% seen once. The source of the sample is a study of blood T cell repertoires in COVID-19. Study summary: From T cells, B-cell-depleted T cells, or PBMCs came the material, which was cDNA or gDNA.

The clonotype was recovered from a human donor in a cohort sampled during active COVID-19. The sample was peripheral blood.

The DNA of the CDR3 is TGTGCCAGCAGGCGGGAGTTAACGCAGTATTTT. Encoded protein: CASRRELTQYF. The V and J genes are TRBV6-5 and TRBJ2-3, with 7 positions matching TRBD2. V lost 6 bases, J lost 9 bases, and 3 bases stayed unmatched. In germline, CDR1 is MNHEY, CDR2 SVGAGI. The CDR3 runs 11 residues.